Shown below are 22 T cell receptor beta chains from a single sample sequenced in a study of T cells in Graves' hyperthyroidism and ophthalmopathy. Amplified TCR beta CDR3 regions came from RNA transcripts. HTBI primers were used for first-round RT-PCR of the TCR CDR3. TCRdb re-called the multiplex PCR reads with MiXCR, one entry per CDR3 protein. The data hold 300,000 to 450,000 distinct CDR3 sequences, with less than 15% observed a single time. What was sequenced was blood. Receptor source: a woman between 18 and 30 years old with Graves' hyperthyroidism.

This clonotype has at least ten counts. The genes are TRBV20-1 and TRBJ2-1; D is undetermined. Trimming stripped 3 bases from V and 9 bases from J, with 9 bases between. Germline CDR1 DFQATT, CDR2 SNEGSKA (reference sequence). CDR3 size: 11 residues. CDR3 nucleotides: TGCAGTGCTAGTCTCTCTGCTGAGCAGTTCTTC. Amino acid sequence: CSASLSAEQFF.

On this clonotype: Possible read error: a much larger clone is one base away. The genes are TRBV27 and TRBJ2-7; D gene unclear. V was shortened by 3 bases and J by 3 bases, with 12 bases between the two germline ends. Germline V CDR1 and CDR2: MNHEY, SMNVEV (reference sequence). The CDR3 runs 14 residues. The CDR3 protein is CASSLGLSIYEQYF. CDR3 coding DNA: TGTGCCAGCAGTTTGGGGTTGAGTATCTACGAGCAGTACTTC.

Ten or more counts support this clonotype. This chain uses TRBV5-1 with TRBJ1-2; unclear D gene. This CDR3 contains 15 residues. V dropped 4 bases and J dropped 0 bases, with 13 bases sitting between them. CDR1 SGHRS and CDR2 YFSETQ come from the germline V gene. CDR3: CASSAVARTNYGYTF. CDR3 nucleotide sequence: TGCGCCAGCAGCGCGGTGGCCCGAACTAACTATGGCTACACCTTC.

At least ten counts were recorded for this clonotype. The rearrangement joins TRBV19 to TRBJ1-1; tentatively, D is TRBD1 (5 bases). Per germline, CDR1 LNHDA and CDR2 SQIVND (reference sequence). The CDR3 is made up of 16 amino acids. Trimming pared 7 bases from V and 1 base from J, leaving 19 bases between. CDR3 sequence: CASTPTPIGTNTEAFF. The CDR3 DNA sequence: TGTGCCAGTACCCCAACGCCTATTGGGACGAACACTGAAGCTTTCTTT.

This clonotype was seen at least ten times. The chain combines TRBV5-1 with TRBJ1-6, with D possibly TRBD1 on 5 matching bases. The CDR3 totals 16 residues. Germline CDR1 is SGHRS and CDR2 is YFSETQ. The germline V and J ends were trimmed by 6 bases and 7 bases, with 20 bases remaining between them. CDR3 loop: CASTTTGTGANSPLHF. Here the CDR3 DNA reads TGCGCCAGCACAACTACGGGGACGGGTGCCAATTCACCCCTCCACTTT.

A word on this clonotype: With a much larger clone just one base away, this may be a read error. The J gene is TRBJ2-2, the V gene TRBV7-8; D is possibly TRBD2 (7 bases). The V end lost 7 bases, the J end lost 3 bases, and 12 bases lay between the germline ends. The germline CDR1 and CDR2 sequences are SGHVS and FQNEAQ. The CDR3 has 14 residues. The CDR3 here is CASTGEGDTGELFF. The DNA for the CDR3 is TGTGCCAGCACCGGGGAGGGGGACACCGGGGAGCTGTTTTTT.

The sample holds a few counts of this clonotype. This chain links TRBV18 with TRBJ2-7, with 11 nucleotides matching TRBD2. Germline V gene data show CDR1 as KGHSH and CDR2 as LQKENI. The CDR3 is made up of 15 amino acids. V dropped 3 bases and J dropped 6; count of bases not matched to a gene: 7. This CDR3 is CASSPTSGSQGEQYF. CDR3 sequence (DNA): TGTGCCAGCTCACCCACTAGCGGGAGTCAGGGCGAGCAGTACTTC. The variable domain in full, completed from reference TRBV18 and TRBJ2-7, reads NAGVMQNPRHLVRRRGQEARLRCSPMKGHSHVYWYRQLPEEGLKFMVYLQKENIIDESGMPKERFSAEFPKEGPSILRIQQVVRGDSAAYFCASSPTSGSQGEQYFGPGTRLTVT.

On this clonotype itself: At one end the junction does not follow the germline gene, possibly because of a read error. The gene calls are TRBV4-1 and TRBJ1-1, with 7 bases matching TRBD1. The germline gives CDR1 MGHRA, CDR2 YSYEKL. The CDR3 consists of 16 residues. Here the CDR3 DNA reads TGCGCCGGCAGCCAACCCACAGGGGCGGTGGTCACTGAAGCTTTCTTT. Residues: CAGSQPTGAVVTEAFF.

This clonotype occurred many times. Here the CDR3 DNA reads TGTGCCAGCTCACCATCCTCGGGAGGGTACACTGAAGCTTTCTTT. Its translation: CASSPSSGGYTEAFF. J is TRBJ1-1 and V is TRBV18; D uncertain. CDR3 length: 15 residues. V lost 2 bases, J lost 3 bases, and 13 bases lay in between. Germline V gene sequence: CDR1 KGHSH, CDR2 LQKENI. Supplemented by reference TRBV18 and TRBJ1-1, the full variable domain reads NAGVMQNPRHLVRRRGQEARLRCSPMKGHSHVYWYRQLPEEGLKFMVYLQKENIIDESGMPKERFSAEFPKEGPSILRIQQVVRGDSAAYFCASSPSSGGYTEAFFGQGTRLTVV.

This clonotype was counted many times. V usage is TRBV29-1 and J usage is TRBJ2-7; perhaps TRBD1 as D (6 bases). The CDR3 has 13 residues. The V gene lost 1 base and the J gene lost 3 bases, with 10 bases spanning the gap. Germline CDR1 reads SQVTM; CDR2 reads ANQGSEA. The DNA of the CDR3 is TGCAGCGTTGAAGGGGGGCAGGTCTACGAGCAGTACTTC. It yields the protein CSVEGGQVYEQYF.

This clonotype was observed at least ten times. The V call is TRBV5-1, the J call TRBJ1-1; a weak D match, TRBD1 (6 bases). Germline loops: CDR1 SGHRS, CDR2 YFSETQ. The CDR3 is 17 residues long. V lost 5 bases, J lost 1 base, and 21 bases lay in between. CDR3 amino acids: CASSYGGTEAPNTEAFF. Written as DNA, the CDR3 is TGCGCCAGCAGTTATGGGGGCACCGAGGCCCCGAACACTGAAGCTTTCTTT.

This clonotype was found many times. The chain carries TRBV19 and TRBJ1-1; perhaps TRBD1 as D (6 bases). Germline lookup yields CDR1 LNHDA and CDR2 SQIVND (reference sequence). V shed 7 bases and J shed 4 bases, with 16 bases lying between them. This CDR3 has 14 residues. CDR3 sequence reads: CASIPGAGPTEAFF. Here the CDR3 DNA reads TGTGCCAGTATCCCAGGGGCAGGGCCCACTGAAGCTTTCTTT.

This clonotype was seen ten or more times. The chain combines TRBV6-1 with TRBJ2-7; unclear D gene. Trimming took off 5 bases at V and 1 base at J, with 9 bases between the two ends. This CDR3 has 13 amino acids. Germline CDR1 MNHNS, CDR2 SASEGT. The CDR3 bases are TGTGCCAGCAGTTATGCAACGTCCTACGAGCAGTACTTC. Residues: CASSYATSYEQYF.

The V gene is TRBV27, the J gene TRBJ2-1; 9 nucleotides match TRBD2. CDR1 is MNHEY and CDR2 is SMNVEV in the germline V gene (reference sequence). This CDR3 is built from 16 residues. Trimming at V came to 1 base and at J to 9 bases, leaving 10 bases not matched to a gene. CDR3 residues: CASSLLGGRASGEQFF. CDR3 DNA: TGTGCCAGCAGTTTATTAGGCGGGAGGGCCTCGGGTGAGCAGTTCTTC.

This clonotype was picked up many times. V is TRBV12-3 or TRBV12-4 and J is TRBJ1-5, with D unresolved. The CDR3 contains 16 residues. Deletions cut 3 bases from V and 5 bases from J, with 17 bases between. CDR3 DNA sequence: TGTGCCAGCAGTTTTAGGGCAGCGGGCGGGGATCAGCCCCAGCATTTT. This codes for CASSFRAAGGDQPQHF.

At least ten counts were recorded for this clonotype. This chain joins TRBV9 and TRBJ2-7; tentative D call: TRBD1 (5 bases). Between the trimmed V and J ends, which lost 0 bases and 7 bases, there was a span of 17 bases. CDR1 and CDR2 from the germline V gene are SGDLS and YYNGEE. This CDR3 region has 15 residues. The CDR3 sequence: CASSVDSGRVREQYF. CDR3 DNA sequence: TGTGCCAGCAGCGTAGACTCCGGCAGGGTGAGGGAGCAGTACTTC.

CDR3 DNA: TGTGCCAGCAGTTTCGCCAGGGCTGCATCCTACGAGCAGTACTTC. Translated: CASSFARAASYEQYF. V gene TRBV28 combines with J gene TRBJ2-7, with D maybe TRBD1 (5 bases). Germline V gene data show CDR1 as MDHEN and CDR2 as SYDVKM. The V end lost 3 bases, the J end lost 1 base, and 13 bases lay between the germline ends. The CDR3 extends over 15 amino acids. The variable domain in full, completed from reference TRBV28 and TRBJ2-7, reads DVKVTQSSRYLVKRTGEKVFLECVQDMDHENMFWYRQDPGLGLRLIYFSYDVKMKEKGDIPEGYSVSREKKERFSLILESASTNQTSMYLCASSFARAASYEQYFGPGTRLTVT.

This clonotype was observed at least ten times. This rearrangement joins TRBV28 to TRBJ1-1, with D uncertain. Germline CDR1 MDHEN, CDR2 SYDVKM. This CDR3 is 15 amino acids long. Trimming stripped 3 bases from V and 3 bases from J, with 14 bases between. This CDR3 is CASSLFSGSDTEAFF. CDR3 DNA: TGTGCCAGCAGTTTGTTTTCGGGTTCCGACACTGAAGCTTTCTTT.

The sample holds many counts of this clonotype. The CDR3: CASSLPPLGGQGLQMNTEAFF. The CDR3, as DNA: TGTGCCAGCAGTTTACCTCCACTTGGCGGACAGGGTCTCCAGATGAACACTGAAGCTTTCTTT. This chain uses TRBV28 with TRBJ1-1; 8 nucleotides match TRBD1. This CDR3 contains 21 residues. Losses at the gene ends were 2 bases for V and 0 bases for J; bases not matched to a gene: 20. The germline CDR1 and CDR2 sequences are MDHEN and SYDVKM.

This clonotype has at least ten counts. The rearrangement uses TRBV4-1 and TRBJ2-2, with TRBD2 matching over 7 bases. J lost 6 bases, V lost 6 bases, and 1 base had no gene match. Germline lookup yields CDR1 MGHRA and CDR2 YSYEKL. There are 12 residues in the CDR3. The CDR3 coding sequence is TGCGCCAGCAGGGGGGGGGCCGGGGAGCTGTTTTTT. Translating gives CASRGGAGELFF.

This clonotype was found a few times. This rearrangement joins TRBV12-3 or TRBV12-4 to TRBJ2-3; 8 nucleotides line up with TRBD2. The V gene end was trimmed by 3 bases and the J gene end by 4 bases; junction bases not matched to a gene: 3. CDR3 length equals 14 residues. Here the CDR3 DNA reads TGTGCCAGCAGTTTCGGACTAGCTGCAGATACGCAGTATTTT. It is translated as CASSFGLAADTQYF.

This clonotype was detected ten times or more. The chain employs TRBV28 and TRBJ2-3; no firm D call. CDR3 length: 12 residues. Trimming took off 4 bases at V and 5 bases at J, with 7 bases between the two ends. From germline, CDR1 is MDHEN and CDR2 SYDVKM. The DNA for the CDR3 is TGTGCCAGCAGTTCCCCCCAAGATACGCAGTATTTT. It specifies CASSSPQDTQYF.